The table lists the clone carrying this TCR beta chain with many counts. Its target is unknown. Each CDR3 protein is one row after TCRdb ran MiXCR on the 5' RACE reads. The sample consists of about 25,000 distinct CDR3 sequences, approximately 8.8% of them appearing once. Regarding time point: sample taken at primary tumor resection. Tumor, nontumor lung or frozen PBMC supplied whole RNA that was sequenced unsorted. The V and J ends lost 6 bases and 0 bases, in that order; junction bases with no gene match: 1. The CDR3 covers 13 residues. Per germline, CDR1 SQVTM and CDR2 ANQGSEA. The data are from a study of spatial heterogeneity in lung cancer. Study details: The study consistently detected more beta-chain than alpha-chain sequences.

General study findings and limits: How many expanded intratumoral alpha and beta TCRs were present tracked the tumor mutation count, which was a count of nonsynonymous mutations.

This TCR was recovered from a male donor with early-stage non-small cell lung cancer. J is TRBJ1-2 and V is TRBV29-1; 10 bases are shared with TRBD1. The material was lung tumor tissue, obtained at surgery. CDR3 sequence (DNA): TGCAGCGTGGGACAGGGGTCTAACTATGGCTACACCTTC. Amino acid sequence: CSVGQGSNYGYTF.